This is a list of T cell receptor beta chains from one sample in a study of T cell responses to AZD1222 COVID-19 vaccine. Sequencing was performed with immunoSEQ multiplex PCR; in TCRdb, only in-frame clones are kept and a portion is missing. The sample consists of roughly 120,000 clones, 80% to 95% of them appearing once. The sequencing here drew on peripheral blood, taken 28 days after the second AZD1222 dose. The receptors were sampled from an adult who received the AZD1222 COVID-19 vaccine. Both conserved end residues are part of each CDR3. D genes are given only for firm matches. Where a row states a size, it is once, few, many or the class of an expanded clone; other rows omit it.

j_gene | v_gene | abundance | d_gene | CDR3aa | CDR3nt
TRBJ2-7 | TRBV12-2 | once | . | CPSRGTGGAGLNYEQYF | TGCCCAAGTCGGGGGACAGGGGGTGCTGGACTAAACTACGAGCAGTACTTC
TRBJ2-5 | TRBV29-1 | once | . | CSVRGGQETQYF | TGCAGCGTCCGTGGGGGCCAAGAGACCCAGTACTTC
TRBJ1-5 | TRBV7-2 | . | . | CASSPYRDTKNQPQHF | TGTGCCAGCAGCCCGTACCGCGACACAAAAAATCAGCCCCAGCATTTT
TRBJ1-4 | TRBV3-1/TRBV3-2 | . | TRBD1 | CASSQGGDRVLFF | TGTGCCAGCAGCCAAGGGGGGGACAGGGTTCTGTTTTTT
TRBJ1-1 | TRBV27 | . | TRBD1 | CASSPWTGLNTEAFF | TGTGCCAGCAGTCCCTGGACAGGGCTTAACACTGAAGCTTTCTTT
TRBJ2-1 | TRBV6-6 | . | TRBD2 | CASSSVGTRGFHEQFF | TGTGCCAGCAGTTCCGTCGGGACTAGGGGATTCCATGAGCAGTTCTTC
TRBJ2-2 | TRBV7-2 | . | . | CASSLGTLNTGELFF | TGTGCCAGCAGCCTAGGGACGTTAAACACCGGGGAGCTGTTTTTT
TRBJ1-6 | TRBV19 | once | TRBD1 | CASSRQGYSPLHF | TGTGCCAGTAGTAGACAGGGTTATTCACCCCTCCACTTT
TRBJ1-5 | TRBV12-3/TRBV12-4 | . | . | CASSLVGNQPQHF | TGTGCCAGCAGTTTAGTGGGCAATCAGCCCCAGCATTTT
TRBJ2-1 | TRBV9 | . | . | CASSVAATYNEQFF | TGTGCCAGCAGCGTAGCGGCTACCTACAATGAGCAGTTCTTC
TRBJ1-5 | TRBV6-1 | once | . | CASSEEVFGNQPQHF | TGTGCCAGCAGTGAAGAGGTTTTCGGCAATCAGCCCCAGCATTTT
TRBJ2-7 | TRBV19 | . | TRBD2 | CASTSGLAASYEQYF | TGTGCCAGTACCTCGGGACTAGCGGCCTCCTACGAGCAGTACTTC
TRBJ2-1 | TRBV4-3 | once | . | CASSQDRVFSYNEQFF | TGCGCCAGCAGCCAAGATCGAGTGTTCTCCTACAATGAGCAGTTCTTC
TRBJ1-2 | TRBV5-4 | . | . | CASSLWTNFNYGYTF | TGTGCCAGCAGCTTGTGGACTAACTTCAACTATGGCTACACCTTC
TRBJ2-2 | TRBV7-3 | . | . | CASSWRVSAGELFF | TGTGCCAGCAGCTGGAGGGTTTCGGCCGGGGAGCTGTTTTTT
TRBJ1-4 | TRBV7-9 | . | . | CASSEQATNEKLFF | TGTGCCAGCAGCGAACAGGCAACTAATGAAAAACTGTTTTTT
TRBJ2-2 | TRBV6-5 | . | . | CASTGTFDTGELFF | TGTGCCAGCACGGGGACTTTTGACACCGGGGAGCTGTTTTTT
TRBJ2-1 | TRBV29-1 | . | TRBD1 | CSVANRGPSNEQFF | TGCAGCGTTGCAAACAGGGGGCCAAGCAATGAGCAGTTCTTC
TRBJ1-4 | TRBV12-3/TRBV12-4 | . | TRBD1 | CASSMDRGGKLFF | TGTGCCAGCAGTATGGACAGGGGTGGAAAACTGTTTTTT
TRBJ2-7 | TRBV5-6 | . | . | CASSLLGHSYEQYF | TGTGCCAGCAGCTTGCTAGGGCACTCCTACGAGCAGTACTTC
TRBJ1-2 | TRBV9 | . | . | CASSPDDRALSGYTF | TGTGCCAGCAGCCCCGATGACAGAGCTCTCTCTGGCTACACCTTC
TRBJ1-2 | TRBV4-3 | . | TRBD1 | CASSQSLGQGAWGYTF | TGCGCCAGCAGCCAATCACTTGGACAGGGTGCCTGGGGCTACACCTTC
TRBJ2-7 | TRBV7-8 | once | . | CASSRSSHEQYF | TGTGCCAGCAGCCGGAGCTCCCACGAGCAGTACTTC
TRBJ1-3 | TRBV7-9 | . | . | CASRKQGIGNTIYF | TGTGCCAGCAGAAAACAGGGCATCGGAAACACCATATATTTT
TRBJ1-4 | TRBV9 | . | . | CASSGGTGTRGEKLFF | TGTGCCAGCAGCGGAGGCACCGGGACGCGAGGTGAAAAACTGTTTTTT
TRBJ2-7 | TRBV19 | . | TRBD1 | CASSAENRGLAYEQYF | TGTGCCAGTAGTGCCGAAAACAGGGGGCTCGCCTACGAGCAGTACTTC
TRBJ1-5 | TRBV29-1 | once | . | CSVMQGGNQPQHF | TGCAGCGTGATGCAGGGTGGCAATCAGCCCCAGCATTTT
TRBJ1-1 | TRBV27 | . | . | CASSLSWGNTEAFF | TGTGCCAGCAGTTTATCTTGGGGGAACACTGAAGCTTTCTTT
TRBJ1-2 | TRBV19 | . | . | CASSIGRGNYGYTF | TGTGCCAGTAGTATAGGCCGGGGGAACTATGGCTACACCTTC
TRBJ2-7 | TRBV9 | once | . | CASSVGGGANVLYEQYF | TGTGCCAGCAGCGTAGGAGGGGGGGCGAACGTCCTCTACGAGCAGTACTTC
TRBJ2-7 | TRBV19 | . | TRBD1 | CASSSIPGQGGEQYF | TGTGCCAGTAGTAGCATTCCGGGACAGGGTGGCGAGCAGTACTTC
TRBJ2-2 | TRBV7-2 | once | . | CASSSPPGGELFF | TGTGCCAGCAGCTCCCCCCCGGGAGGGGAGCTGTTTTTT
TRBJ2-5 | TRBV5-1 | . | TRBD2 | CASSLSGGLQETQYF | TGCGCCAGCAGCTTGAGCGGGGGGCTACAAGAGACCCAGTACTTC
TRBJ1-3 | TRBV19 | . | TRBD1 | CASSTNRDRELVGNTIYF | TGTGCCAGTAGTACCAACCGGGACAGGGAACTTGTTGGAAACACCATATATTTT
TRBJ1-6 | TRBV7-9 | . | TRBD1 | CASSSGQGEEIYNSPLHF | TGTGCCAGCAGCTCAGGACAGGGGGAGGAAATCTATAATTCACCCCTCCACTTT
TRBJ1-2 | TRBV5-6 | . | . | CASSNQNYGYTF | TGTGCCAGCAGCAACCAGAACTATGGCTACACCTTC
TRBJ2-1 | TRBV27 | once | TRBD2 | CASSGTSGYNEQFF | TGTGCCAGCAGCGGGACTAGCGGCTACAATGAGCAGTTCTTC
TRBJ2-5 | TRBV3-1/TRBV3-2 | . | . | CASTKTSQETQYF | TGTGCCAGCACCAAGACTTCGCAAGAGACCCAGTACTTC
TRBJ2-3 | TRBV9 | . | . | CASSVGQGADTQYF | TGTGCCAGCAGCGTAGGGCAGGGCGCAGATACGCAGTATTTT
TRBJ2-7 | TRBV2 | . | TRBD2 | CASSLILADRYEQYF | TGTGCCAGCAGCCTAATACTAGCGGACCGCTACGAGCAGTACTTC
TRBJ1-6 | TRBV6-6 | . | TRBD1 | CASSYSGDRGGSPLHF | TGTGCCAGCAGTTACTCGGGGGACAGGGGCGGATCACCCCTCCACTTT
TRBJ2-7 | TRBV6-2/TRBV6-3 | . | . | CASSYYPEYEQYF | TGTGCCAGCAGTTACTATCCCGAATACGAGCAGTACTTC
TRBJ1-5 | TRBV9 | few | . | CASSVGGARNQPQHF | TGTGCCAGCAGCGTAGGAGGGGCGCGGAATCAGCCCCAGCATTTT
TRBJ2-7 | TRBV5-4 | . | . | CASSYGGMSSYEQYF | TGTGCCAGCAGCTACGGCGGAATGAGCTCCTACGAGCAGTACTTC
TRBJ1-1 | TRBV10-3 | . | . | CAISEGSSLTLTEAFF | TGTGCCATCAGTGAGGGGTCTTCCCTTACGTTAACTGAAGCTTTCTTT
TRBJ2-3 | TRBV7-4 | . | TRBD1 | CASSLETRTGSTDTQYF | TGTGCCAGCAGCTTAGAAACCCGGACAGGAAGCACAGATACGCAGTATTTT
TRBJ2-3 | TRBV19 | . | . | CASSIQGDGPGASQYF | TGTGCCAGTAGTATCCAGGGAGATGGGCCTGGAGCGTCGCAGTATTTT